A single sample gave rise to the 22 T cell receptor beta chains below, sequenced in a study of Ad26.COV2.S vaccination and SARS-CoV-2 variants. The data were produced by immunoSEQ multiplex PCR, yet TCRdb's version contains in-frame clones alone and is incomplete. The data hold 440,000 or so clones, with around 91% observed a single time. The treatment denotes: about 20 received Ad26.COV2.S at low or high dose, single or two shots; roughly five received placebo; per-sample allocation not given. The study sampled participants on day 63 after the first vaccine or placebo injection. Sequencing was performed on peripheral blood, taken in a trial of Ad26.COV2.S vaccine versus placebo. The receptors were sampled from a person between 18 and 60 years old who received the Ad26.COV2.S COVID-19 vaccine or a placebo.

CDR3 loop: CAEGARGNTIYF. The CDR3 bases are TGTGCTGAGGGGGCGCGGGGAAACACCATATATTTT. The chain is built from TRBV6-7 and TRBJ1-3, with 7 bases that match TRBD1. TRBV6-7 belongs to the ORF category, with a function that is uncertain. The CDR3 length is 12 residues.

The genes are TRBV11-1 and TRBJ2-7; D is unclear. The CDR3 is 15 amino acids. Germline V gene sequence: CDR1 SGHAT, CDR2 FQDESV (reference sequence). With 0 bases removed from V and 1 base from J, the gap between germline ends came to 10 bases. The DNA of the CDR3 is TGTGCCAGCAGCTTAGCGCCCTCCTCATCCTACGAGCAGTACTTC. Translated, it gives CASSLAPSSSYEQYF.

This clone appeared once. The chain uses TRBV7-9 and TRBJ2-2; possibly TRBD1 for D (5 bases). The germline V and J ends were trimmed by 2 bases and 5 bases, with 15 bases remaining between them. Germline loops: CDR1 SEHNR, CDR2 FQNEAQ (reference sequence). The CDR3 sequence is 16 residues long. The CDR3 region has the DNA TGTGCCAGCAGCTTATTTCCCCAGGGAAAAACCGGGGAGCTGTTTTTT. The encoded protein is CASSLFPQGKTGELFF.

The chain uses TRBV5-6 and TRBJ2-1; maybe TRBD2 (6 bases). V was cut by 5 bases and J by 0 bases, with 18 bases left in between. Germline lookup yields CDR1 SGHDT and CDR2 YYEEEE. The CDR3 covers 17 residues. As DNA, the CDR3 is TGTGCCAGCAGGCTTGGCCCCCGGGAGAGCTCCTACAATGAGCAGTTCTTC. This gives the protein CASRLGPRESSYNEQFF.

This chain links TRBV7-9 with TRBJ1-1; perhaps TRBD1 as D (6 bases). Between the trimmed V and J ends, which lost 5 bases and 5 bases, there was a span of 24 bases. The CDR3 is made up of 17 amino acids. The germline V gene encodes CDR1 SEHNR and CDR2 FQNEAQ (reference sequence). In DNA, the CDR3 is TGTGCCAGCAGCCCTTATTACGGGGTGGGGACATCTACTGAAGCTTTCTTT. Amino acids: CASSPYYGVGTSTEAFF.

The CDR3 protein is CASTEGQGNYGYTF. The CDR3 nucleotides are TGTGCCAGCACCGAAGGGCAGGGGAACTATGGCTACACCTTC. The chain recombines TRBV6-5 with TRBJ1-2; D is possibly TRBD1 (6 bases). The V gene's germline CDR1 is MNHEY and CDR2 SVGAGI. V lost 7 bases and J 2 bases, leaving 14 bases between the germline ends. The CDR3 loop spans 14 amino acids.

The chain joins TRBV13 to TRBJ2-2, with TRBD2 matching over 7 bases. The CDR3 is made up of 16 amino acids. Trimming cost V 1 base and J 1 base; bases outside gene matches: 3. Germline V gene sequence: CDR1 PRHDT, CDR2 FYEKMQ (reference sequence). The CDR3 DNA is TGTGCCAGCAGCTTAGAGACTAGCCTGAACACCGGGGAGCTGTTTTTT. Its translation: CASSLETSLNTGELFF.

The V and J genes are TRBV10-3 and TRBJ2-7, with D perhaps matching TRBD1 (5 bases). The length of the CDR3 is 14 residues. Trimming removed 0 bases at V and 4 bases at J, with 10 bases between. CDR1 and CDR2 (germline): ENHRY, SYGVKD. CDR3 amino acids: CAISESGVGYEQYF. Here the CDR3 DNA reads TGTGCCATCAGTGAGTCAGGGGTGGGTTACGAGCAGTACTTC.

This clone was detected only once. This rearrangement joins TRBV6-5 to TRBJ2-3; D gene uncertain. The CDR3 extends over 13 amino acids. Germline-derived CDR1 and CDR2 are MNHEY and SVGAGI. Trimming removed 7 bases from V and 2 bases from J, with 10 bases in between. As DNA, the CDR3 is TGTGCCAGCACCCCTGACCACACAGATACGCAGTATTTT. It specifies CASTPDHTDTQYF.

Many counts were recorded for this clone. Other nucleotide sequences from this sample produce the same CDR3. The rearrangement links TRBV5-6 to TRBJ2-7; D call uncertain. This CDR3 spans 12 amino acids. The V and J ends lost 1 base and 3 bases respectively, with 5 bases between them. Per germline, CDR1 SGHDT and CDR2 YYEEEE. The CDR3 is CASSLNHYEQYF. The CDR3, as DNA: TGTGCCAGCAGCTTGAACCACTACGAGCAGTACTTC.

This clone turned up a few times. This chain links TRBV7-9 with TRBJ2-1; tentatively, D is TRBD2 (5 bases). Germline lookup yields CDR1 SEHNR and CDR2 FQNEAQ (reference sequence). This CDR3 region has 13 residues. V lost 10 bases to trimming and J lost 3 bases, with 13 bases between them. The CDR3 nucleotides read TGTGCCACCCGGACCGCGGGCTACAATGAGCAGTTCTTC. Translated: CATRTAGYNEQFF. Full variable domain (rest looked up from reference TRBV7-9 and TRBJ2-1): DTGVSQNPRHKITKRGQNVTFRCDPISEHNRLYWYRQTLGQGPEFLTYFQNEAQLEKSRLLSDRFSAERPKGSFSTLEIQRTEQGDSAMYLCATRTAGYNEQFFGPGTRLTVL.

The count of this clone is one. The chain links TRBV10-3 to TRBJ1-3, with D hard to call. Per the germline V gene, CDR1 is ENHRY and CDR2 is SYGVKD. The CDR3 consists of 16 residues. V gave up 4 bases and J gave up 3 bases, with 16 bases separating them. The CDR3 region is CAISVGRLSLGNTIYF. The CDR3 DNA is TGTGCCATCAGTGTTGGACGGCTCTCCCTTGGAAACACCATATATTTT.

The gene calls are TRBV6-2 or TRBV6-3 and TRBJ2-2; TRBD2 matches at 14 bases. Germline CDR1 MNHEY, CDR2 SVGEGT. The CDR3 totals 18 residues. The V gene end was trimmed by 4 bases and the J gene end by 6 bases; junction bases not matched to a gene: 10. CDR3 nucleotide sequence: TGTGCCAGCAGTTCCCCGGGACTAGCGGGAGTAAAGGCCGGGGAGCTGTTTTTT. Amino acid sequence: CASSSPGLAGVKAGELFF.

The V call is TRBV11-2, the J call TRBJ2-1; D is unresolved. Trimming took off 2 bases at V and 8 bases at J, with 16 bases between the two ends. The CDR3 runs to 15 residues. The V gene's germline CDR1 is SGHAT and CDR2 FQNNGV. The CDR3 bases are TGTGCCAGCAGCTTACTATTGGTCCCTGGCGATGAGCAGTTCTTC. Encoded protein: CASSLLLVPGDEQFF.

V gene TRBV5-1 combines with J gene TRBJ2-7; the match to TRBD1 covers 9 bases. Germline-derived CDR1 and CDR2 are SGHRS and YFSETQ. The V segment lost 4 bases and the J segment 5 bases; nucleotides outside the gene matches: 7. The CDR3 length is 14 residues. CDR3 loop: CASSVRTGDNEQYF. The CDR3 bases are TGCGCCAGCAGCGTCAGGACAGGGGACAACGAGCAGTACTTC.

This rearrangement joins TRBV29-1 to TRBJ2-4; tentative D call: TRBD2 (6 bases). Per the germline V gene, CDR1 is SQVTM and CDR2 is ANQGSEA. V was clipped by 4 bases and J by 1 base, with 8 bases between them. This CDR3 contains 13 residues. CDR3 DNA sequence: TGCAGCGTTGGCGGGGATGCCAAAAACATTCAGTACTTC. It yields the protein CSVGGDAKNIQYF.

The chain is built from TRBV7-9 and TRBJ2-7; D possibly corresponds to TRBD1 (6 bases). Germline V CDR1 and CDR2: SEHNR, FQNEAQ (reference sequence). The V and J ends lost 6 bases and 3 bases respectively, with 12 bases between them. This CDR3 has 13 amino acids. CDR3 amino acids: CASRDSNYYEQYF. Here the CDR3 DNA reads TGTGCCAGCAGGGACAGCAATTACTACGAGCAGTACTTC.

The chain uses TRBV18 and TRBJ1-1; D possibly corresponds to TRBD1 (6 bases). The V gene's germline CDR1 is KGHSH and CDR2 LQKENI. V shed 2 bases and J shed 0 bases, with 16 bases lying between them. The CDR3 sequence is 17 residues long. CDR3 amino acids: CASSPKDSWKVNTEAFF. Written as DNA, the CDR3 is TGTGCCAGCTCACCAAAGGACAGCTGGAAAGTGAACACTGAAGCTTTCTTT.

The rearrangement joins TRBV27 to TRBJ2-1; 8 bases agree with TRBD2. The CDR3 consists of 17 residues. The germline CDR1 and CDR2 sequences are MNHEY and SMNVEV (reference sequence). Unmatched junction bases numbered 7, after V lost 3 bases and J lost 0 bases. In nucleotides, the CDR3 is TGTGCCAGCAGTTTCGACGAAGCGGGAGTCTCCTACAATGAGCAGTTCTTC. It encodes CASSFDEAGVSYNEQFF.

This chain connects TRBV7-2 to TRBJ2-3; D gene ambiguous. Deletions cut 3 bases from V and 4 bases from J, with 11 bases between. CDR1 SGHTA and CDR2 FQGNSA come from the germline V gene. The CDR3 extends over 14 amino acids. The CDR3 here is CASSFDLSADTQYF. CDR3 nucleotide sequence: TGTGCCAGCAGCTTCGACTTGTCCGCAGATACGCAGTATTTT.

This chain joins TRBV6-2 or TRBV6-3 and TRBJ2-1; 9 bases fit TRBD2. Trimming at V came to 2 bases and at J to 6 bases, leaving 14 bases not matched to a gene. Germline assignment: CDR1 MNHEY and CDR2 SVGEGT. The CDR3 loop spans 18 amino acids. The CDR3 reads CASSYPGRLAVASNEQFF. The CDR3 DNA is TGTGCCAGCAGTTACCCGGGTCGACTAGCGGTTGCGAGCAATGAGCAGTTCTTC.

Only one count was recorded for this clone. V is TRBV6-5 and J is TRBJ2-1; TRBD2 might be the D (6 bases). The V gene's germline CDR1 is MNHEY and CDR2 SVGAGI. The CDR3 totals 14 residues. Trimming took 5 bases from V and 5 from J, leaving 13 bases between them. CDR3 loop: CASSRGTWNNEQFF. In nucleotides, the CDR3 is TGTGCCAGCAGTCGGGGGACGTGGAACAATGAGCAGTTCTTC.